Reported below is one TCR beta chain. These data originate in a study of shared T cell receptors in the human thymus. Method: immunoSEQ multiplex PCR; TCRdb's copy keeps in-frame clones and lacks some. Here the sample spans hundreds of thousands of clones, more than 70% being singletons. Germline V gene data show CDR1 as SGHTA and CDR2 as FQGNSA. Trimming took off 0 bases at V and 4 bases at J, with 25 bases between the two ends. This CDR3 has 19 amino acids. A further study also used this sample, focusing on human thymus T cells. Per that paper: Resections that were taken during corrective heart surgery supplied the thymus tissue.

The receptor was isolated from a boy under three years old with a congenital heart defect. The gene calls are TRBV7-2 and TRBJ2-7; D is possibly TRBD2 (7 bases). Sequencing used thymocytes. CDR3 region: CASSLARLGGAPTWYEQYF. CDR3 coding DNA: TGTGCCAGCAGCTTAGCTAGGTTGGGGGGGGCGCCTACGTGGTACGAGCAGTACTTC.